Reported below is one T cell receptor beta chain. Clones were sequenced by immunoSEQ multiplex PCR, and TCRdb holds only the in-frame ones, with some missing. The sample carries approximately 110,000 clones, 80% to 95% recorded once. The data derive from a study of T cell changes during pregnancy in multiple sclerosis. This CDR3 is built from 15 residues. The germline gives CDR1 SNHLY, CDR2 FYNNEI. The V segment lost 2 bases and the J segment 10 bases; nucleotides outside the gene matches: 8. Sequencing used peripheral blood, obtained in the third trimester of pregnancy. This clonotype was obtained from a female donor with multiple sclerosis, enrolled in a pregnancy study. V and J are TRBV2 and TRBJ1-6, with 7 bases lining up with TRBD1. The CDR3 loop is CASSERQGVSSPLHF. CDR3 nucleotides: TGTGCCAGCAGTGAAAGGCAGGGGGTTAGCTCACCCCTCCACTTT. The full variable domain, its missing parts supplied by reference TRBV2 and TRBJ1-6, is EPEVTQTPSHQVTQMGQEVILRCVPISNHLYFYWYRQILGQKVEFLVSFYNNEISEKSEIFDDQFSVERPDGSNFTLKIRSTKLEDSAMYFCASSERQGVSSPLHFGNGTRLTVT.